This is a list of T cell receptor beta chains from one sample in a study of cytomegalovirus exposure and HLA in healthy donors. The repertoire was sequenced with immunoSEQ multiplex PCR; TCRdb's copy has only in-frame clones and lacks some. The sample contains approximately 170,000 clones, roughly 80% of which appear only once. The material sequenced was PBMCs. The origin of the receptors is a male donor in good health and CMV-seronegative. Both conserved end residues are part of each CDR3. A D gene is named only where the DNA matches it firmly. The size of a clone is reported for some rows only, either as once, few or many, or as a class for expanded clones.

TRBJ1-2 | NA | TRBV5-6 | NA | CASSPPGDYNYGYTF | TGTGCCAGCAGCCCTCCAGGGGATTATAACTATGGCTACACCTTC
TRBJ2-2 | NA | TRBV12-5 | TRBD1 | CASGWVPDRVGTGELFF | TGTGCTAGTGGTTGGGTACCTGACAGGGTCGGGACCGGGGAGCTGTTTTTT
TRBJ2-1 | NA | TRBV12-5 | TRBD2 | CASGNGLAGNEQFF | TGTGCTAGTGGTAACGGACTAGCGGGCAATGAGCAGTTCTTC
TRBJ2-1 | NA | TRBV2 | TRBD2 | CASKRDGGGEQFF | TGTGCCAGCAAGCGTGACGGGGGGGGTGAGCAGTTCTTC
TRBJ2-2 | NA | TRBV5-1 | TRBD1 | CASSLWGSGQGAIGELFF | TGCGCCAGCAGCTTGTGGGGGAGCGGACAGGGGGCAATCGGGGAGCTGTTTTTT
TRBJ2-2 | NA | TRBV2 | TRBD2 | CASSELAGVGELFF | TGTGCCAGCAGTGAACTAGCGGGGGTCGGGGAGCTGTTTTTT
TRBJ2-7 | NA | TRBV19 | NA | CASSIDRAYEQYF | TGTGCCAGTAGTATAGATCGTGCCTACGAGCAGTACTTC
TRBJ1-1 | NA | TRBV7-2 | NA | CASSFDSYMNTEAFF | TGTGCCAGCAGCTTCGACAGCTACATGAACACTGAAGCTTTCTTT
TRBJ1-4 | NA | TRBV9 | NA | CASSVRGLGREKLFF | TGTGCCAGCAGCGTTAGGGGTTTGGGAAGGGAAAAACTGTTTTTT
TRBJ2-3 | NA | TRBV11-2 | TRBD2 | CASSQLAGGTDTQYF | TGTGCCAGCAGCCAACTAGCGGGGGGCACAGATACGCAGTATTTT
TRBJ1-2 | NA | TRBV10-3 | NA | CAIRDTKHHYGYTF | TGTGCCATCAGGGACACAAAGCACCACTATGGCTACACCTTC
TRBJ1-5 | NA | TRBV6-1 | NA | CATWHRDSNQPQHF | TGTGCCACCTGGCACAGGGATAGCAATCAGCCCCAGCATTTT
TRBJ2-1 | NA | TRBV9 | TRBD2 | CASSVGRGGYNEQFF | TGTGCCAGCAGCGTAGGACGGGGGGGGTACAATGAGCAGTTCTTC
TRBJ1-1 | NA | TRBV4-3 | NA | CASSQGQMNTEAFF | TGCGCCAGCAGCCAAGGACAGATGAACACTGAAGCTTTCTTT
TRBJ1-1 | NA | TRBV4-1 | NA | CASSQEGHRKKVNTEAFF | TGCGCCAGCAGCCAAGAGGGGCATAGGAAGAAGGTGAACACTGAAGCTTTCTTT
TRBJ1-1 | few | TRBV5-1 | TRBD1 | CASSLGGQGGTEAFF | TGCGCCAGCAGCTTGGGGGGACAGGGAGGCACTGAAGCTTTCTTT
TRBJ2-7 | NA | TRBV4-2 | NA | CASSHFTGNEQYF | TGTGCCAGCAGCCATTTCACAGGGAACGAGCAGTACTTC
TRBJ1-1 | NA | TRBV19 | TRBD1 | CASSPRDSEAFF | TGTGCCAGTAGTCCGAGGGACAGTGAAGCTTTCTTT
TRBJ1-5 | once | TRBV9 | TRBD1 | CASSADRADQPQHF | TGTGCCAGCAGCGCAGACAGGGCAGACCAGCCCCAGCATTTT
TRBJ2-1 | NA | TRBV10-3 | TRBD2 | CAIRGTSGEDYNEQFF | TGTGCCATCAGGGGGACTAGCGGGGAAGACTACAATGAGCAGTTCTTC
TRBJ1-3 | NA | TRBV28 | TRBD1 | CASSLYPPQGTGNTIYF | TGTGCCAGCAGTTTATACCCACCACAGGGGACGGGAAACACCATATATTTT
TRBJ1-2 | once | TRBV7-2 | NA | CASSLVWVGGSSAEGYTF | TGTGCCAGCAGCTTAGTCTGGGTTGGAGGGTCCTCGGCGGAGGGCTACACCTTC
TRBJ2-1 | NA | TRBV5-4 | TRBD1 | CASSLTGTMFF | TGTGCCAGCAGTCTGACAGGGACAATGTTCTTC
TRBJ1-5 | few | TRBV7-2 | NA | CASSPVGGRNQPQHF | TGTGCCAGCAGTCCTGTCGGGGGGCGCAATCAGCCCCAGCATTTT
TRBJ2-7 | once | TRBV2 | TRBD2 | CASRPRLGGDEQYF | TGTGCCAGCAGACCCAGACTGGGAGGGGACGAGCAGTACTTC
TRBJ2-7 | NA | TRBV19 | NA | CASSVGRPYEQYF | TGTGCCAGTAGCGTGGGCAGACCCTACGAGCAGTACTTC
TRBJ1-5 | once | TRBV5-1 | TRBD1 | CASSIGTGNQPQHF | TGCGCCAGCAGCATCGGGACAGGTAATCAGCCCCAGCATTTT
TRBJ1-1 | once | TRBV10-2 | TRBD1 | CASSERGTVNTEAFF | TGCGCCAGCAGTGAGAGGGGGACAGTGAACACTGAAGCTTTCTTT
TRBJ2-7 | NA | TRBV2 | TRBD1 | CASRQGAMYEQYF | TGTGCCAGCAGACAGGGGGCGATGTACGAGCAGTACTTC
TRBJ1-5 | few | TRBV5-5 | TRBD1 | CASSLQGGSNQPQHF | TGTGCCAGCAGCTTACAGGGGGGGAGCAATCAGCCCCAGCATTTT
TRBJ1-2 | NA | TRBV27 | TRBD1 | CASSPLTGYDGYTF | TGTGCCAGCAGTCCCCTGACAGGGTATGATGGCTACACCTTC
TRBJ2-3 | NA | TRBV27 | TRBD2 | CASSLLATDTQYF | TGTGCCAGCAGCTTACTAGCGACGGATACGCAGTATTTT
TRBJ1-1 | NA | TRBV5-1 | NA | CASRLELNTEAFF | TGCGCCAGCAGGTTGGAACTTAACACTGAAGCTTTCTTT
TRBJ1-2 | NA | TRBV4-3 | NA | CASSQDSSYGYTF | TGCGCCAGCAGCCAAGATAGTAGCTATGGCTACACCTTC
TRBJ2-1 | NA | TRBV19 | TRBD1 | CASSIDLQGAPYNEQFF | TGTGCCAGTAGTATAGATTTACAGGGGGCTCCCTACAATGAGCAGTTCTTC
TRBJ1-1 | NA | TRBV5-6 | TRBD1 | CASSFPGTGFEAFF | TGTGCCAGCAGCTTCCCCGGGACAGGGTTCGAAGCTTTCTTT
TRBJ2-2 | NA | TRBV15 | NA | CATSRDPTANTGELFF | TGTGCCACCAGCAGAGATCCCACAGCGAACACCGGGGAGCTGTTTTTT
TRBJ2-1 | NA | TRBV11-3 | TRBD1 | CASSWGTGGVDEQFF | TGTGCCAGCAGCTGGGGGACAGGGGGCGTCGATGAGCAGTTCTTC
TRBJ1-1 | NA | TRBV6-1 | TRBD1 | CASSLKKDRATEAFF | TGTGCCAGCAGTCTTAAGAAGGACAGGGCTACTGAAGCTTTCTTT
TRBJ1-4 | few | TRBV9 | NA | CASSGEGVRNEKLFF | TGTGCCAGCAGCGGTGAAGGGGTGCGGAATGAAAAACTGTTTTTT
TRBJ1-1 | few | TRBV27 | TRBD1 | CASSLQGRTEAFF | TGTGCCAGCAGCCTACAGGGGAGAACTGAAGCTTTCTTT
TRBJ2-1 | NA | TRBV5-1 | TRBD2 | CASSLATGGDQFF | TGCGCCAGCAGCTTGGCGACGGGAGGGGACCAGTTCTTC
TRBJ2-3 | few | TRBV5-1 | NA | CASTTSGVQARRTQYF | TGCGCCAGCACCACGAGTGGGGTACAGGCCAGGCGGACGCAGTATTTT
TRBJ2-7 | NA | TRBV5-4 | NA | CASSFRGVGYEQYF | TGTGCCAGCAGCTTCAGGGGAGTCGGCTACGAGCAGTACTTC
TRBJ2-6 | NA | TRBV5-1 | NA | CASSLQGSGANVLTF | TGCGCCAGCAGCTTACAGGGCTCTGGGGCCAACGTCCTGACTTTC
TRBJ1-4 | NA | TRBV6-5 | NA | CASSYSAGAAEKLFF | TGTGCCAGCAGTTACTCGGCAGGGGCGGCTGAAAAACTGTTTTTT
TRBJ2-6 | NA | TRBV9 | TRBD1 | CASSVEGTGGPGANVLTF | TGTGCCAGCAGCGTAGAGGGGACAGGGGGCCCTGGGGCCAACGTCCTGACTTTC
TRBJ1-4 | NA | TRBV6-5 | TRBD1 | CASRPTGLSHEKLFF | TGTGCCAGCAGGCCGACAGGGTTGTCCCATGAAAAACTGTTTTTT
TRBJ2-7 | NA | TRBV5-5 | TRBD1 | CASSLGQGSSYEQYF | TGTGCCAGCAGCCTCGGACAGGGATCTTCCTACGAGCAGTACTTC
TRBJ1-1 | NA | TRBV25-1 | NA | CASNADRPGTEAFF | TGTGCCAGCAATGCAGACAGGCCGGGGACTGAAGCTTTCTTT
TRBJ2-5 | NA | TRBV29-1 | NA | CSVDAGGTTETQYF | TGCAGCGTTGATGCTGGCGGGACGACAGAGACCCAGTACTTC
TRBJ1-2 | NA | TRBV6-5 | TRBD1 | CASSYQDRGADGYTF | TGTGCCAGCAGTTACCAGGACAGGGGCGCGGATGGCTACACCTTC
TRBJ1-3 | NA | TRBV10-3 | NA | CAIRTAGGNTIYF | TGTGCCATCAGGACTGCGGGGGGAAACACCATATATTTT